This TCR beta chain appears in the sequencing data of a study of cytomegalovirus exposure and HLA in healthy donors (dated by TCRdb to about 2017). With respect to the entire study: According to an earlier analysis of 587 of the donors, about 180 million T cells yielded 90 million to 140 million unique TCR beta sequences and 250 to 350 Gb of sequence data. About 280 gigabases of sequencing data and 91 million or so unique TCR sequences made up an early release that covered 640 HLA-typed donors. Of the roughly 410 genotyped donors, roughly 76% were placed in the genetic ancestry cluster associated with self-reported Caucasian donors. The study was designed to test whether signatures of past pathogen exposure could be identified by cataloging public T cell receptors. Using immunosequencing, the study profiled T cell repertoires from around 670 subjects and related those repertoires to cytomegalovirus serostatus. A separate validation cohort of 100 to 150 different subjects was used in addition to the roughly 720-subject first cohort. The study combined high-throughput TCR immunosequencing, statistical association of individual TCRs with disease status, and machine learning to predict cytomegalovirus infection status. To study patterns of TCR occurrence, a later analysis re-analyzed previously published TCR beta repertoires from 650 to 750 donors and added high-resolution HLA genotyping. Rather than drawing on any new phenotypic data, the later analysis identified candidate immune exposures from TCR beta sequences and the way those sequences occurred across donors. An earlier analysis of 500 to 750 of the donors applied high-throughput TCR beta sequencing to assess whether each TCR beta V gene segment acted as functional or pseudogenic. Donor age, sex, ethnicity and CMV serostatus were compiled together with the repertoire data. A later genetic analysis used genome-wide SNP genotypes for about three fifths of the 666 donors, treating that subset as a discovery cohort. All discovery cohort repertoires had been generated using a single sequencing platform. HLA typing covered class I and class II loci at four-digit resolution. The number of donors typed differed by locus, with roughly 620-630 for A, B, C, DRB1 and DQB1, 522 for DQA1, about 610 for DPA1, and 400 to 490 for DPB1. Four to six DR-DQ haplotypes were handled as single units for association and clustering, since linkage in the cohort was strong. On average, roughly 250,000 unique TCR beta nucleotide sequences were sequenced per donor among fewer than 500 genotyped donors of the cohort, with around 19% of those sequences being non-productive. Broader findings and caveats from the paper: A further reported finding was that TCR beta sequences accurately predicted the HLA-A and HLA-B alleles for most subjects in the first cohort. Because counts were too low, 15 to 20 rarely observed V segments, including chromosome 9 orphons, were excluded from the earlier analysis of a few hundred of the donors. The study listed 164 TCR beta chains as associated with cytomegalovirus. The classifier was reported to diagnose cytomegalovirus status with high specificity and sensitivity in both the original and validation cohorts. In this cohort, only TCR beta chains were sequenced, and detectable features were limited by the absence of alpha or paired-chain data. Correlated functional status among segregating V segments might reflect linkage disequilibrium, but an unknown experimental factor could not be ruled out. Because HLA typing was unavailable for some donors at each locus, only the typed subset was used in association tests. In a later analysis, TCR association rates were found to vary across HLA loci, with the most associated TCRs seen for DRB1 alleles and the fewest for HLA-C alleles. When HLA alleles, especially DR and DQ, strongly co-occurred, attributing TCR associations to individual alleles was difficult. In a later analysis, several top co-occurrence clusters were reported to appear linked to parvovirus B19, influenza, CMV and Epstein-Barr virus. Roughly uniform sequencing depth across donors was assumed in presence/absence analyses, although this assumption may not hold. While some public TCRs were present in many individuals, most TCR sequences turned up only very rarely across donors. A later analysis found that HLA-associated TCR beta chains were more clonally expanded and had lower generation probabilities than equally common non-associated chains. CMV serostatus was the only immune exposure information available for the cohort. According to the authors, the approach could potentially be generalized to other disease states and immunological phenotypes. According to a later genetic analysis, donors in an Asian-associated ancestry cluster had fewer N-insertions in productive TCRs than the approximately 710-donor mean. In a later analysis, some 18,000 TCR beta sequences were associated with specific HLA alleles at a false discovery rate of 0.05. In an earlier analysis of around 500 of the donors, most TCR beta V segments appeared in productive rearrangements about 87% or about 30% of the time, broadly matching IMGT annotations. In vitro tests confirmed that a few of the cytomegalovirus-associated TCR beta chains recognize cytomegalovirus antigens. A group of highly shared sequence variants was considered likely to be a technical artifact of the sequencing pipeline. Most CMV-associated TCR beta chains appeared to be HLA-restricted in a later analysis, and the HLA associations seemed to be driven largely by CMV exposure. An association between a missense DCLRE1C variant and V-gene and J-gene trimming of TCR beta chains was found in a later genetic analysis and replicated in an independent cohort. The 87-base-pair reads could not distinguish some IMGT-functional V segments, including TRBV6-2 and TRBV6-3, so those segments were excluded.

The cohort comprised 550 to 700 healthy bone marrow donors. At the time of sampling, all cohort members were nominally healthy, though unrecorded immune exposures were likely present. CMV serostatus was recorded as positive for some 300 and negative for 352 of the 666 cohort members, whereas no CMV serostatus was recorded for the donor in question. Each donor provided a peripheral blood sample, and peripheral blood mononuclear cells were used for TCR beta sequencing. The Qiagen DNeasy Blood Extraction Kit was used to extract genomic DNA from the blood cell samples. Counted from cysteine to phenylalanine, this CDR3 has 16 amino acids. The DNA shown is the 48-base CDR3, in frame from base 1. To prepare the library, the immunoSEQ multiplex PCR assay was applied. A mixture of 60 forward primers for TCR Vbeta segments and 13 reverse primers for TCR Jbeta segments was used in the multiplex PCR. The CDR3 region of rearranged TCR beta genes was amplified from genomic DNA with a multiplex PCR assay. On the Illumina HiSeq System, the amplified TCR beta libraries were sequenced as 87-base-pair reads. Per the source publication's procedure: A later analysis tallied 75 million to 95 million unique TCR beta chains across the 600 to 700 repertoires, and some 12 million of those chains were shared by two or more donors. A nearest-neighbor algorithm error-corrected the raw reads and collapsed the reads into unique sequences, merging closely related sequences to remove PCR and sequencing errors. V, D and J gene segments were assigned by aligning CDR3 sequences to IMGT reference sequences. Each retained sequence needed at least a six-nucleotide match to both a V gene segment and a J gene segment. Rearrangements were called productive when the CDR3 lacked stop codons and stayed in frame with V and J; all others were non-productive. Following IMGT convention, CDR3 was defined as the stretch from the second conserved V-encoded cysteine up to the conserved J-encoded phenylalanine. The earlier analysis of about 620 of the donors excluded sequences that lacked an unambiguous match to a single V gene segment. In an earlier analysis of 500 to 750 of the donors, V segments were called functional above 56.7% productive rearrangements and were called segregating when the between-donor standard deviation exceeded 5%. A statistical classification framework was built for diagnosing cytomegalovirus status from the catalog of TCR beta chain sequences. In a later analysis, V and J genes were assigned by comparing TCR nucleotide sequences against IMGT/GENE-DB human TR gene sequences. In a later analysis, CDR3 sequences and most-parsimonious VDJ recombination scenarios were assigned using the TCRdist pipeline. In a later analysis, each TCR beta chain was defined by its CDR3 amino acid sequence together with its V-gene family, and reads lacking a unique V-gene family were excluded. As a way to deal with suspected cross-contamination and a sequencing artifact, a later analysis dropped over 550 nucleotide sequences that were highly shared and had low generation probability. For each public chain, a later analysis derived a clonal expansion index from normalized ranks of inferred template counts within each repertoire. A later analysis computed generation probabilities with a VDJ recombination model fitted to out-of-frame rearrangements, and checked the results against IGoR. In a later analysis, hypergeometric tests were used to score TCR-TCR, TCR-HLA and TCR-CMV co-occurrence, with a repertoire-size bias correction applied to TCR pairs. To estimate false discovery rates, a later analysis permuted the HLA or CMV assignments 20 times. In a later analysis, co-occurring TCRs were grouped using DBSCAN, and TCRdist sequence similarity was added for clustering within HLA-allele-positive subsets. For co-occurrence clustering, repertoires with fewer than 30,000 or more than 120,000 public chains were excluded, along with a handful of repertoires with anomalous nucleotide sharing. Drawn from immuneACCESS, this table holds only the in-frame rearrangements with V and J called that TCRdb kept. Clones are partly lost; checked studies trace under half to an unresolved V gene and leave the rest unexplained. That table furnishes V, J and clone size, whereas the DNA furnished D and trimming. The sample includes approximately 110,000 clones, with under 85% observed a single time. Around 4% of the sample lies in the top ten.

Note on this clone: Its antigen is not yet known. One base away there is no much larger clone; base qualities are not given.

Sample: PBMCs. This receptor was obtained from a human donor in good health. The chain is encoded by TRBV21-1 joined to TRBJ2-6; the table's D call, TRBD1, has no DNA check behind it. TRBV21-1 is deemed a pseudogene. The bases read TGTGCCAGAAACAGGGGGGAGTTGGTGTTAGTGAACGTCCTGACTTTC. The resulting protein is CARNRGELVLVNVLTF.